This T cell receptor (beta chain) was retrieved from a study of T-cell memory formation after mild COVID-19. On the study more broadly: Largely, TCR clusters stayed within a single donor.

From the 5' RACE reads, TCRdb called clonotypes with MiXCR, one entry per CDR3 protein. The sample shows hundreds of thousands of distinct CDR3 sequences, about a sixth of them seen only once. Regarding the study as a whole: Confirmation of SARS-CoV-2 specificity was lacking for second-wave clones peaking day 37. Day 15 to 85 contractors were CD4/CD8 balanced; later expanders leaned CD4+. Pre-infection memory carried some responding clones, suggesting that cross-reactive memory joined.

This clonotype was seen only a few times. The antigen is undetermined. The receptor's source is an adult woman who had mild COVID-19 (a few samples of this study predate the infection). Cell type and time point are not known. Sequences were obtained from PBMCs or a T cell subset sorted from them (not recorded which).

The CDR3 DNA reads as TGTGCCACCAGCACCCTAGCGGGGAGCACAGATACGCAGTATTTT. Translated: CATSTLAGSTDTQYF. The V gene is TRBV15, the J gene TRBJ2-3; the match to TRBD2 covers 9 bases. The CDR3 consists of 15 residues. Germline values: CDR1 LNHNV, CDR2 YYDKDF (reference sequence). The V segment lost 4 bases and the J segment 0 bases; nucleotides outside the gene matches: 2.